This T cell receptor beta chain came from a study of CD8 T cells in Susac syndrome. CD8+ and CD4+ T cells from blood underwent TCR beta sequencing, which was carried out in a high-throughput format. The multiple sclerosis control group consisted of treatment-naive patients whose relapsing-remitting disease, which was either stable or active, fulfilled revised McDonald criteria. Bulk CD8+ and CD4+ cells came from magnetic negative isolation; CD8+ TEMRA by FACS. The CDR3 is 11 amino acids. Germline CDR1 SQVTM, CDR2 ANQGSEA. The V segment lost 6 bases and the J segment 12 bases; nucleotides outside the gene matches: 5. The RNA input was about 0.5 to 1 ug, and it was reverse transcribed with random hexamers. Across 54 Vbeta and 13 Jbeta, TCR beta CDR3 was amplified with immunoSEQ multiplex PCR. MiXCR, applied by TCRdb to the immunoSEQ multiplex PCR reads, yields one record per CDR3 protein. The table lists around 130,000 distinct CDR3 sequences, roughly 95% of them singletons.

The clonotype comes from a human donor with multiple sclerosis. The sample comprised CD4+ T cells from PBMCs. The chain recombines TRBV29-1 with TRBJ2-7; TRBD2 aligns across 13 bases. The CDR3 is CSVLTSGRPYF. In nucleotides, the CDR3 is TGCAGCGTACTGACTAGCGGGAGGCCGTACTTC.